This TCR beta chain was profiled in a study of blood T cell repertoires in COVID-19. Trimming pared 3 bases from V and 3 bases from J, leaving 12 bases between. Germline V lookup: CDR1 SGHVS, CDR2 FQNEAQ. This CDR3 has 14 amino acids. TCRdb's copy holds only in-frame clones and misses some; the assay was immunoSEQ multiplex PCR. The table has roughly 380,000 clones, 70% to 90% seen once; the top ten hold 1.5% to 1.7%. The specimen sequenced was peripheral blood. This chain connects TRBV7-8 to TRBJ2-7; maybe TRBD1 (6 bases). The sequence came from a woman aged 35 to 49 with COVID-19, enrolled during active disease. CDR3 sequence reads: CASSFRTESYEQYF. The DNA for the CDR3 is TGTGCCAGCAGCTTCCGGACAGAGAGCTACGAGCAGTACTTC.